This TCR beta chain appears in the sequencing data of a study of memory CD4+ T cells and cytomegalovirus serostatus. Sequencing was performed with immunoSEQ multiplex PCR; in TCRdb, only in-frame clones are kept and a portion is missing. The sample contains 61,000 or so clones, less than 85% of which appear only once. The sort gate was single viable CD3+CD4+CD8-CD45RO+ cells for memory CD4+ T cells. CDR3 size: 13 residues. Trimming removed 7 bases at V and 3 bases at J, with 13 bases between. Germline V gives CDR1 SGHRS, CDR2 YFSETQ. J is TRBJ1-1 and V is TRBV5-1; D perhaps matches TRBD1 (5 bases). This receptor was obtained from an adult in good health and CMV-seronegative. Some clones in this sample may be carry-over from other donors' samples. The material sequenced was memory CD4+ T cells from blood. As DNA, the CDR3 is TGCGCCAGCGGAGACAGTATATACACTGAAGCTTTCTTT. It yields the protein CASGDSIYTEAFF.